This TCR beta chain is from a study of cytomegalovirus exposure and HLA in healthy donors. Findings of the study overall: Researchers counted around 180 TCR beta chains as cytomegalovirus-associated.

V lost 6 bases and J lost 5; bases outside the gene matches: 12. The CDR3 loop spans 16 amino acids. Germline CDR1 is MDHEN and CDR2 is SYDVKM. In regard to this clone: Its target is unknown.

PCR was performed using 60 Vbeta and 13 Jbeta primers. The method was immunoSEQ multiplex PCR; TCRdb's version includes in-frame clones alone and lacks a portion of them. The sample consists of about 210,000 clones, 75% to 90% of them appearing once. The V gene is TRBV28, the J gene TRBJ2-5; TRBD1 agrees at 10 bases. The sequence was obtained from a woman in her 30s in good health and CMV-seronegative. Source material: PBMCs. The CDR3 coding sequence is TGTGCCAGCAGAAACTCGGGGACAGGGGAACGGGAGACCCAGTACTTC. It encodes CASRNSGTGERETQYF.